This entry lists 17 T cell receptor beta chains sequenced from one sample in a study of sequential checkpoint blockade in melanoma. Treatment meaning: randomized to nivolumab then ipilimumab (arm A) or the reverse (arm B). Data came from immunoSEQ multiplex PCR; TCRdb stores just in-frame clones and leaves some out. The table lists approximately 15,000 clones, 65% to 80% of them singletons. The sample here was CD8+ T cells sorted from blood (inferred from file names), taken from a patient given nivolumab and ipilimumab in sequence. The source of these receptors is a human donor with melanoma.

This clone has more than one count but fewer than ten. The rearrangement uses TRBV5-6 and TRBJ2-1; 13 bases agree with TRBD2. CDR1 SGHDT and CDR2 YYEEEE come from the germline V gene. This CDR3 is built from 15 residues. The junction had 5 bases not matched to a gene; V was cut back by 4 bases and J by 7 bases. In DNA form, the CDR3 reads TGTGCCAGCAGCGGACTAGCGGGGGAGAATAATGAGCAGTTCTTC. This sequence encodes CASSGLAGENNEQFF.

This clone was recorded only once. The chain couples TRBV7-9 to TRBJ1-6, with 7 bases fitting TRBD1. Germline V gives CDR1 SEHNR, CDR2 FQNEAQ (reference sequence). The CDR3 extends over 14 amino acids. The V segment lost 1 base and the J segment 10 bases; nucleotides outside the gene matches: 4. The CDR3 is CASSLGGGGSPLHF. Written as DNA, the CDR3 is TGTGCCAGCAGCTTAGGCGGAGGGGGCTCACCCCTCCACTTT.

V and J are TRBV4-2 and TRBJ2-2; 10 nucleotides agree with TRBD2. The CDR3 runs 17 residues. Trimming took 3 bases from V and 4 from J; bases not matched to a gene: 8. CDR1 and CDR2 from the germline V gene are LGHNA and YNFKEQ. Here the CDR3 DNA reads TGTGCCAGCAGCCATGAAGAAAGCGGGGGGGGCACCGGGGAGCTGTTTTTT. This gives the protein CASSHEESGGGTGELFF.

J is TRBJ2-5 and V is TRBV27, with a weak D call TRBD1 (6 bases). The better agreement between TRBJ2-7 and the DNA end casts doubt on the J call. CDR1 and CDR2 from the germline V gene are MNHEY and SMNVEV (reference sequence). There are 14 residues in the CDR3. The CDR3 DNA sequence: TGTGCCAGCAGTAACCTTGGGGGCCCCTACGAGCAGTACTTC. Its protein is CASSNLGGPYEQYF.

The rearrangement links TRBV27 to TRBJ2-3; 8 bases match TRBD1. The trim removed 0 bases at V and 6 bases at J, leaving 8 bases unmatched. The CDR3 is made up of 16 amino acids. The germline V gene has CDR1 MNHEY and CDR2 SMNVEV (reference sequence). CDR3 residues: CASSLSQDRAFDTQYF. The CDR3 DNA reads TGTGCCAGCAGTTTATCACAGGACAGGGCATTTGATACGCAGTATTTT.

The V call is TRBV27, the J call TRBJ2-3, with TRBD2 as a possible D gene (6 bases). Looked up from germline, CDR1 is MNHEY and CDR2 is SMNVEV (reference sequence). V was clipped by 5 bases and J by 0 bases, with 12 bases between them. The CDR3 contains 15 residues. CDR3 coding DNA: TGTGCCAGCAGTGCTAGCGACTATAGCACAGATACGCAGTATTTT. This translates into CASSASDYSTDTQYF.

The chain is built from TRBV27 and TRBJ2-1, with 11 bases aligning to TRBD2. This CDR3 comprises 16 residues. V lost 6 bases and J lost 5; bases outside the gene matches: 9. Germline V CDR1 and CDR2: MNHEY, SMNVEV (reference sequence). The CDR3: CASRRPGLAVHNEQFF. The DNA of the CDR3 is TGTGCCAGCAGGAGGCCGGGACTAGCGGTCCACAATGAGCAGTTCTTC.

V gene TRBV9 combines with J gene TRBJ2-5; D perhaps matches TRBD1 (5 bases). The J call is uncertain, as TRBJ2-7 better fits the DNA end. Germline V gives CDR1 SGDLS, CDR2 YYNGEE. There are 13 residues in the CDR3. This CDR3 reads CASSDRISYEQYF. The CDR3 DNA follows: TGTGCCAGCAGCGACAGGATTTCCTACGAGCAGTACTTC.

This clone appeared a few times. V gene TRBV6-5 combines with J gene TRBJ2-2; weak D call: TRBD2 (5 bases). The CDR3 extends over 13 amino acids. V lost 5 bases and J 5 bases, leaving 9 bases between the germline ends. The V gene's germline CDR1 is MNHEY and CDR2 SVGAGI. The CDR3 here is CASSTEGTGELFF. DNA of the CDR3: TGTGCCAGCAGTACAGAGGGAACCGGGGAGCTGTTTTTT.

The chain has TRBV9 and TRBJ2-1; the D gene is possibly TRBD2 (7 bases). The germline V and J ends were trimmed by 0 bases and 4 bases, with 11 bases remaining between them. Germline-derived CDR1 and CDR2 are SGDLS and YYNGEE. The CDR3 consists of 15 residues. CDR3 sequence (DNA): TGTGCCAGCAGCGTAGAGGGGGGGATATACAATGAGCAGTTCTTC. This codes for CASSVEGGIYNEQFF.

CDR3 sequence reads: CASSRRQPQPQHF. The CDR3 DNA reads TGTGCCAGCAGCCGCCGACAACCTCAGCCCCAGCATTTT. The chain carries TRBV27 and TRBJ1-5; no reliable D call. Per germline, CDR1 MNHEY and CDR2 SMNVEV (reference sequence). With 6 bases removed from V and 6 bases from J, the gap between germline ends came to 12 bases. The CDR3 runs to 13 residues.

J is TRBJ1-5 and V is TRBV6-6; D not resolved. The CDR3 loop spans 16 amino acids. V dropped 0 bases and J dropped 2 bases, with 11 bases sitting between them. Germline lookup yields CDR1 MNHNY and CDR2 SVGAGI (reference sequence). In nucleotides, the CDR3 is TGTGCCAGCAGTTACTCCCCATATGGGCGCAATCAGCCCCAGCATTTT. Its protein is CASSYSPYGRNQPQHF.

In nucleotides, the CDR3 is TGTGCCTCTAATGAGGGGGCCTCCGAGCAGTACTTC. Translating gives CASNEGASEQYF. The chain has TRBV9 and TRBJ2-7; the match to TRBD1 covers 7 bases. This CDR3 has 12 residues. Per the germline V gene, CDR1 is SGDLS and CDR2 is YYNGEE. Losses at the gene ends were 10 bases for V and 6 bases for J; bases not matched to a gene: 10.

The rearrangement links TRBV7-9 to TRBJ1-2; 10 nucleotides align to TRBD1. The CDR3 is made up of 16 amino acids. With 5 bases clipped from V and 3 bases from J, the junction kept 9 bases outside the gene matches. Germline V lookup: CDR1 SEHNR, CDR2 FQNEAQ (reference sequence). The CDR3 region has the DNA TGTGCCAGCAGCAAGTCGACAGGGGGCTACTACTATGGCTACACCTTC. This sequence encodes CASSKSTGGYYYGYTF. The full variable domain, in which reference TRBV7-9 and TRBJ1-2 provide the parts outside the CDR3, is DTGVSQNPRHKITKRGQNVTFRCDPISEHNRLYWYRQTLGQGPEFLTYFQNEAQLEKSRLLSDRFSAERPKGSFSTLEIQRTEQGDSAMYLCASSKSTGGYYYGYTFGSGTRLTVV.

The V call is TRBV7-9, the J call TRBJ1-1; D gene uncertain. V was cut by 5 bases and J by 2 bases, with 9 bases left in between. The CDR3 has 13 amino acids. In germline, CDR1 is SEHNR, CDR2 FQNEAQ (reference sequence). CDR3 sequence: CASSSGLNTEAFF. Here the CDR3 DNA reads TGTGCCAGCAGCAGTGGCCTCAACACTGAAGCTTTCTTT. Variable domain in full (rest from reference TRBV7-9 and TRBJ1-1): DTGVSQNPRHKITKRGQNVTFRCDPISEHNRLYWYRQTLGQGPEFLTYFQNEAQLEKSRLLSDRFSAERPKGSFSTLEIQRTEQGDSAMYLCASSSGLNTEAFFGQGTRLTVV.

This clone was observed a handful of times. The rearrangement joins TRBV6-1 to TRBJ2-2; no reliable D call. The CDR3 is made up of 14 amino acids. Germline V gives CDR1 MNHNS, CDR2 SASEGT. Trimming took off 8 bases at V and 3 bases at J, with 13 bases between the two ends. CDR3 in amino acids: CASRLAGDTGELFF. The CDR3, as DNA: TGTGCCAGCCGGTTGGCAGGTGACACCGGGGAGCTGTTTTTT.

The rearrangement joins TRBV6-5 to TRBJ2-5; 7 nucleotides agree with TRBD2. Looked up from germline, CDR1 is MNHEY and CDR2 is SVGAGI. The ends lost 6 bases at V and 13 bases at J; junction bases unmatched: 17. There are 14 residues in the CDR3. The CDR3 DNA reads as TGTGCCAGCAGCCCAGGGCCGGGAGGACGTGTTCGGTACTTC. Protein: CASSPGPGGRVRYF.